Presented here are 2 T cell receptor beta chains from one specimen sequenced in a study of blood T cell repertoires in COVID-19. Measured with immunoSEQ multiplex PCR; TCRdb has only the in-frame clones, and not every one. The sample consists of 150,000 to 200,000 clones, around 80% of them appearing once. Material: peripheral blood. All receptors derive from an elderly woman with acute or convalescent COVID-19.

J is TRBJ1-2 and V is TRBV9; 11 positions match TRBD1. The CDR3 loop spans 18 amino acids. Germline CDR1 and CDR2: SGDLS and YYNGEE. The V gene end was trimmed by 3 bases and the J gene end by 4 bases; junction bases not matched to a gene: 14. The CDR3 is CASSDPGTGGSEPYGYTF. CDR3 nucleotide sequence: TGTGCCAGCAGCGATCCAGGGACAGGGGGTTCAGAGCCCTATGGCTACACCTTC.

This chain joins TRBV9 and TRBJ2-2, with D possibly being TRBD1 (5 bases). This CDR3 comprises 15 residues. Germline lookup yields CDR1 SGDLS and CDR2 YYNGEE. V lost 1 base to trimming and J lost 3 bases, with 10 bases between them. CDR3 protein: CASSVTGAYTGELFF. In nucleotides, the CDR3 is TGTGCCAGCAGCGTAACAGGAGCCTACACCGGGGAGCTGTTTTTT.